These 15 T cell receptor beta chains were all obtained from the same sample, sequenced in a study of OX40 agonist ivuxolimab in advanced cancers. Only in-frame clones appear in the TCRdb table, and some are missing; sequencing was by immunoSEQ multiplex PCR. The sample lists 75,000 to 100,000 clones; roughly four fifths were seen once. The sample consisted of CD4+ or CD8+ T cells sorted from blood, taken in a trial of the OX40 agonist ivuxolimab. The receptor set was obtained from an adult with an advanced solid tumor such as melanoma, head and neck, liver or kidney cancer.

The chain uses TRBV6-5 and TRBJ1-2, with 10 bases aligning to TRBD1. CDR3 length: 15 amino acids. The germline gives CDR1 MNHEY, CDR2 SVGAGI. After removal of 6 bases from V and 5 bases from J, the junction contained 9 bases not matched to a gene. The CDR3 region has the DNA TGTGCCAGCAGCTACCAAGACAGGGGGCTTTATGGCTACACCTTC. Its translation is CASSYQDRGLYGYTF.

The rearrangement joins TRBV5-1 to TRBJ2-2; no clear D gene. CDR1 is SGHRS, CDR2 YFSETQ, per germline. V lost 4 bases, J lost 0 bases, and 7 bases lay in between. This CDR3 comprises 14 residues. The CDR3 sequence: CASSLEPNTGELFF. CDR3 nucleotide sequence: TGCGCCAGCAGCCTCGAACCGAACACCGGGGAGCTGTTTTTT. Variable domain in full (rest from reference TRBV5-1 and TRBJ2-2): KAGVTQTPRYLIKTRGQQVTLSCSPISGHRSVSWYQQTPGQGLQFLFEYFSETQRNKGNFPGRFSGRQFSNSRSEMNVSTLELGDSALYLCASSLEPNTGELFFGEGSRLTVL.

This CDR3 reads CASSTRTSGDYEQYF. The DNA for the CDR3 is TGTGCCAGCAGCACTCGGACTAGCGGTGATTACGAGCAGTACTTC. V and J are TRBV7-2 and TRBJ2-7; the match to TRBD2 covers 10 bases. The CDR3 sequence is 15 residues long. The germline V gene has CDR1 SGHTA and CDR2 FQGNSA. Germline trimming cut 5 bases from V and 4 bases from J; bases unmatched to any gene: 8.

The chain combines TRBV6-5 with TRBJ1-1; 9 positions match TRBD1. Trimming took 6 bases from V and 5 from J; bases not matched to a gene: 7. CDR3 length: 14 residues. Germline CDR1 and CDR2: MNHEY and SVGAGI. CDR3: CASRWGQGGTEAFF. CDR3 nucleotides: TGTGCCAGCAGATGGGGACAGGGTGGTACTGAAGCTTTCTTT.

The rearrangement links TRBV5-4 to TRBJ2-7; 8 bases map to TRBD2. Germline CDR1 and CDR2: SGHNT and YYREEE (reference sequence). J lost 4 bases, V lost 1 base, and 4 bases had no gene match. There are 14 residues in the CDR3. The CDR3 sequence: CASSLKSGGYEQYF. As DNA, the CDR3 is TGTGCCAGCAGCTTGAAAAGCGGGGGTTACGAGCAGTACTTC.

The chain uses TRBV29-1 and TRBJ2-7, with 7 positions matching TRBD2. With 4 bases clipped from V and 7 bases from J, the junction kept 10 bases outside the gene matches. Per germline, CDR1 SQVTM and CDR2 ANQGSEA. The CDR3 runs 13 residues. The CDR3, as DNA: TGCAGCGTTGGGTTGGCGGGAGAGGATGAGCAGTACTTC. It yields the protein CSVGLAGEDEQYF.

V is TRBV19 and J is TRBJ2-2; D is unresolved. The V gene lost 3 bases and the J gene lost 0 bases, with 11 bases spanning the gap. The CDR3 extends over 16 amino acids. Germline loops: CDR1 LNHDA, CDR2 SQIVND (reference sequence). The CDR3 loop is CASSIWDKANTGELFF. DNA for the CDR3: TGTGCCAGTAGTATTTGGGATAAAGCGAACACCGGGGAGCTGTTTTTT.

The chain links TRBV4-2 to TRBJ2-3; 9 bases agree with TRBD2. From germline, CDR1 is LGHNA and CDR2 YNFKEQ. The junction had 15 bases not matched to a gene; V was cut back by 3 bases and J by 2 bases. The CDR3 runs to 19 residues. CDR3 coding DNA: TGTGCCAGCAGCCAGGGAACTAGCGGGCGGGTCCCAGACACAGATACGCAGTATTTT. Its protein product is CASSQGTSGRVPDTDTQYF.

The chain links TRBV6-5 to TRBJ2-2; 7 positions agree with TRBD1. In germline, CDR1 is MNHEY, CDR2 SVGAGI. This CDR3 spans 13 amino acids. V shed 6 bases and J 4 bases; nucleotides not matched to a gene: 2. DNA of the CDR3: TGTGCCAGCAGGAACAGGGGCACCGGGGAGCTGTTTTTT. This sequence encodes CASRNRGTGELFF.

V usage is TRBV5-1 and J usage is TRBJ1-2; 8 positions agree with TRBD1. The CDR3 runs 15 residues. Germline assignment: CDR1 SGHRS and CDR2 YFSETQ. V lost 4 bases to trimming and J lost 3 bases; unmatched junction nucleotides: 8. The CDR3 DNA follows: TGCGCCAGCAGCGTACAGGGGGGAGACGACTATGGCTACACCTTC. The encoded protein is CASSVQGGDDYGYTF.

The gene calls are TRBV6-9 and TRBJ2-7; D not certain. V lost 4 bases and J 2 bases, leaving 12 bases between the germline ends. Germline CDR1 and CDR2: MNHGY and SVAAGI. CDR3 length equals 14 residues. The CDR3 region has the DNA TGTGCCAGCAGTTCCCTGGGCTCAACCTACGAGCAGTACTTC. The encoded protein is CASSSLGSTYEQYF.

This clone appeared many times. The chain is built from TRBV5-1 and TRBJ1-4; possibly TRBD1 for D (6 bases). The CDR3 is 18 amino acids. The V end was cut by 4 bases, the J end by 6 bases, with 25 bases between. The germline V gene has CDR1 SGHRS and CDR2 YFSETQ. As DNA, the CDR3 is TGCGCCAGCAGCCCTGGGGACCCGTTGGAGGGGGGACATGAAAAACTGTTTTTT. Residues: CASSPGDPLEGGHEKLFF.

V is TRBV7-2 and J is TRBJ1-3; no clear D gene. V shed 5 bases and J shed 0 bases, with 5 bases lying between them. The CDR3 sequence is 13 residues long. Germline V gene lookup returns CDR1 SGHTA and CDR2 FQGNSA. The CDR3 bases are TGTGCCAGCAGCGGGTCCTCTGGAAACACCATATATTTT. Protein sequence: CASSGSSGNTIYF.

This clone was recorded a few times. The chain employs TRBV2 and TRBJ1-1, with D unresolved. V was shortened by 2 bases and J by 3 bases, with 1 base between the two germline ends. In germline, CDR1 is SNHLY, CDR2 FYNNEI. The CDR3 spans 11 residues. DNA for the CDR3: TGTGCCAGCAGTGAATACACTGAAGCTTTCTTT. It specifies CASSEYTEAFF. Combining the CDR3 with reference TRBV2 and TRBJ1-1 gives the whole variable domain EPEVTQTPSHQVTQMGQEVILRCVPISNHLYFYWYRQILGQKVEFLVSFYNNEISEKSEIFDDQFSVERPDGSNFTLKIRSTKLEDSAMYFCASSEYTEAFFGQGTRLTVV.

CDR3 loop: CASRRPAGRDTEAFF. The DNA of the CDR3 is TGTGCCAGCAGGCGGCCAGCGGGAAGGGACACTGAAGCTTTCTTT. The chain links TRBV27 to TRBJ1-1; no firm D call. CDR3 size: 15 residues. Trimming pared 6 bases from V and 3 bases from J, leaving 17 bases between. Germline CDR1 and CDR2: MNHEY and SMNVEV (reference sequence).